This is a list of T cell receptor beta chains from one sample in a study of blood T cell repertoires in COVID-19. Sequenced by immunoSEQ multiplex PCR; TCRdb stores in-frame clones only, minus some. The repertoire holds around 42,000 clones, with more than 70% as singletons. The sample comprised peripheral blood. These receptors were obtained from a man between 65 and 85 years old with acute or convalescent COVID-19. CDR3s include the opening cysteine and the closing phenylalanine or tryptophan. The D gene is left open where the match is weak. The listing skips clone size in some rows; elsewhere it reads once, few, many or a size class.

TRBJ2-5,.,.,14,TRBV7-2,TGTGCCAGCAGCTTAAGTAGAGGGCAAGAGACCCAGTACTTC,CASSLSRGQETQYF
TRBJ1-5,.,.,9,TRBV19,TGTGCCAGTGGCCGGGTCCAGCATTTT,CASGRVQHF
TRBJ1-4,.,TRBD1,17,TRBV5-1,TGCGCCAGCAGCTTTGGCCTTCGGGGACAGGGAGGGGAAAAACTGTTTTTT,CASSFGLRGQGGEKLFF
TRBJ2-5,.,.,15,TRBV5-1,TGCGCCAGCAGTTTCCTAACTAACAACCAAGAGACCCAGTACTTC,CASSFLTNNQETQYF
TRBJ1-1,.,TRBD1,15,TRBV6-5,TGTGCCAGCAGTCTTTGGGACAGGGCGGACACTGAAGCTTTCTTT,CASSLWDRADTEAFF
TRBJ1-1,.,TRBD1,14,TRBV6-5,TGTGCCAGCAGCCAAAGTAGGGGGCAGACTGAAGCTTTCTTT,CASSQSRGQTEAFF
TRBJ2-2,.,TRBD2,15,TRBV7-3,TGTGCCAGCAGGTATCCTGGCGGGAGCACCGGGGAGCTGTTTTTT,CASRYPGGSTGELFF
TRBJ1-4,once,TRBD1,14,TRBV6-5,TGTGCCAGCAGCAGGACAGGGGCTAATGAAAAACTGTTTTTT,CASSRTGANEKLFF
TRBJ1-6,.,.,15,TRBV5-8,TGTGCCAGCAGCTTAATCGACAGAGTTAATTCACCCCTCCACTTT,CASSLIDRVNSPLHF
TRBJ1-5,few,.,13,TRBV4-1,TGCGCCAGCAGCCAAGAGCAGTTCCAGCCCCAGCATTTT,CASSQEQFQPQHF
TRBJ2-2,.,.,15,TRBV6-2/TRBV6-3,TGTGCCAGCAGTTCCCAGACCGGGAGCACCGGGGAGCTGTTTTTT,CASSSQTGSTGELFF
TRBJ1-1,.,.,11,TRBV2,TGTGCCAGCAGTGCCCGGACAGACGCTTTCTTT,CASSARTDAFF
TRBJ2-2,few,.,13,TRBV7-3,TGTGCCAGCAGCCCCTCCCACACCGGGGAGCTGTTTTTT,CASSPSHTGELFF
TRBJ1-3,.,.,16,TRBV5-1,TGCGCCAGCAGCTTGGGAACAGGCAGCTCTGGAAACACCATATATTTT,CASSLGTGSSGNTIYF
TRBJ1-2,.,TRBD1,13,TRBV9,TGTGCCAGCCGAAAGGGGGCGAAGTATGGCTACACCTTC,CASRKGAKYGYTF
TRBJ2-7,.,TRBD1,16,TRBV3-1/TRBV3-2,TGTGCCAGCAGCCGAAAGGGGGCCGGAAGGGTCCTCGGGCAGTACTTC,CASSRKGAGRVLGQYF
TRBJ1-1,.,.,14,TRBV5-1,TGCGCCAGCAGCTTGGTGCGCGGAAACACTGAAGCTTTCTTT,CASSLVRGNTEAFF
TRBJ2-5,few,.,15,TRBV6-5,TGTGCCAGCAGTTACCGGGGGTGGGCCCCAGAGACCCAGTACTTC,CASSYRGWAPETQYF
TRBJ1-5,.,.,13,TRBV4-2,TGTGCCAGCAGCCAGTCTCGGAATCAGCCCCAGCATTTT,CASSQSRNQPQHF
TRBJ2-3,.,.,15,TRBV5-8,TGTGCCAGCAGCTTGCTACAGGGTGGCACAGATACGCAGTATTTT,CASSLLQGGTDTQYF
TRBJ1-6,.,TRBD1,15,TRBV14,TGTGCCAGCAGCCAAATAGACAGGGATTATTCACCCCTCCACTTT,CASSQIDRDYSPLHF
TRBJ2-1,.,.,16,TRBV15,TGTGCCACCAGCAGAGATAGTGGTAGCGCCCCCAATGAGCAGTTCTTC,CATSRDSGSAPNEQFF
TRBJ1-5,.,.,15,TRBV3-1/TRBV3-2,TGTGCCAGCAGCCCCCGGGAGGGCTCCAATCAGCCCCAGCATTTT,CASSPREGSNQPQHF
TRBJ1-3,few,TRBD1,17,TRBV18,TGTGCCAGCTCACCCGGGACAGGGGGCTCGAGAGGAAACACCATATATTTT,CASSPGTGGSRGNTIYF
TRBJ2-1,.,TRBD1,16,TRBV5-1,TGCGCCAGCAGCACCCAAGGGACAGGGGTAGGGGATGAGCAGTTCTTC,CASSTQGTGVGDEQFF
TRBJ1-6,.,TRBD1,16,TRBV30,TGTGCCGGAAGACGACGAGGGGGCGCAGCCAGGTCACCCCTCCACTTT,CAGRRRGGAARSPLHF
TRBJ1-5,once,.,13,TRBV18,TGTGCCAGCTCACCACAGGCGGATCAGCCCCAGCATTTT,CASSPQADQPQHF
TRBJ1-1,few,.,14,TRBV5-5,TGTGCCAGCAGCCTACAGGGAGTAAACACTGAAGCTTTCTTT,CASSLQGVNTEAFF
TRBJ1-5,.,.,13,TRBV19,TGTGCCAGTACACTTACGCGGAATCAGCCCCAGCATTTT,CASTLTRNQPQHF
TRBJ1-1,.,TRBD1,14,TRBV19,TGTGCCAGTAGTTCCAGGGGGGCGAACACTGAAGCTTTCTTT,CASSSRGANTEAFF
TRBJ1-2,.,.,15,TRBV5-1,.,CASSTSGHVNYGYTF
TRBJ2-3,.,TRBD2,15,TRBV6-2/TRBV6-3,TGTGCCAGCAGTTACTCTTCTAGCGGGGCAGATACGCAGTATTTT,CASSYSSSGADTQYF
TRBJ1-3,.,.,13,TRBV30,TGTGCCTGGACACGGGGCTCTGGAAACACCATATATTTT,CAWTRGSGNTIYF
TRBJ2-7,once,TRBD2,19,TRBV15,TGTGCCACCAGCAGAGAGCAAGGGACTAGCGGGAGGTACTCCTACGAGCAGTACTTC,CATSREQGTSGRYSYEQYF
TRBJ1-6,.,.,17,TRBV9,TGTGCCAGCAGCGTAGAGGGGATCGTGACAGTTAATTCACCCCTCCACTTT,CASSVEGIVTVNSPLHF
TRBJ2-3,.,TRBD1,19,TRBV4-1,TGCGCCAGCAGCCTCCGAAGCAGCCCGGGACAGGGGCACGCAGATACGCAGTATTTT,CASSLRSSPGQGHADTQYF
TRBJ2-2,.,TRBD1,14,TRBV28,TGTGCCATCCCGGACAGGGGGAACACCGGGGAGCTGTTTTTT,CAIPDRGNTGELFF
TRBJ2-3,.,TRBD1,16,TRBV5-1,TGCGCCAGCAGCATACAGGGGCAAGGGAAAACAGATACGCAGTATTTT,CASSIQGQGKTDTQYF
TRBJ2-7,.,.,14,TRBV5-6,TGTGCCTCCCAATCCGGGGGGCGCGGTTACGAGCAGTACTTC,CASQSGGRGYEQYF
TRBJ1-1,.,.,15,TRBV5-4,TGTGCCAGCAGCTCGCCCGGGAACATGAACACTGAAGCTTTCTTT,CASSSPGNMNTEAFF
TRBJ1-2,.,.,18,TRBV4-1,TGCGCCAGCAGCCAAGACCCGGCGGGGGCAGGGAATAACTATGGCTACACCTTC,CASSQDPAGAGNNYGYTF
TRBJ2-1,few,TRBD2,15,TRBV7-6,TGTGCCAGCAGCCGAGGGACTAGCGGGGCCAATGAGCAGTTCTTC,CASSRGTSGANEQFF
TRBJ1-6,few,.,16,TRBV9,TGTGCCAGCAGCGTTGGGGGGGCAGCGCAATTTACACCCCTCCACTTT,CASSVGGAAQFTPLHF
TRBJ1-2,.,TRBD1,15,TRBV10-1,TGCGCCAGCAGTGAGTCAACGGGACAGCGTGGAGGCTACACCTTC,CASSESTGQRGGYTF
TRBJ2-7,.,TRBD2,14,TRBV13,TGTGCCAGCAACGAGCGGGGGAGATCCTACGAGCAGTACTTC,CASNERGRSYEQYF
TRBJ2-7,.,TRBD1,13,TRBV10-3,TGTGCCATCAGTCGGGACAGATCCTACGAGCAGTACTTC,CAISRDRSYEQYF
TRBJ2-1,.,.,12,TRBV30,TGTGCCTGGAGTGCAGGCTACAATGAGCAGTTCTTC,CAWSAGYNEQFF
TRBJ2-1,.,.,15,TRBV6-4,TGTGCCAGCGGGAGCGGGTCCGCCCCCTACAATGAGCAGTTCTTC,CASGSGSAPYNEQFF
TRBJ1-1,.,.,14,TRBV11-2,TGTGCCAGCAGCTTGACTCGGGGGAACACTGAAGCTTTCTTT,CASSLTRGNTEAFF